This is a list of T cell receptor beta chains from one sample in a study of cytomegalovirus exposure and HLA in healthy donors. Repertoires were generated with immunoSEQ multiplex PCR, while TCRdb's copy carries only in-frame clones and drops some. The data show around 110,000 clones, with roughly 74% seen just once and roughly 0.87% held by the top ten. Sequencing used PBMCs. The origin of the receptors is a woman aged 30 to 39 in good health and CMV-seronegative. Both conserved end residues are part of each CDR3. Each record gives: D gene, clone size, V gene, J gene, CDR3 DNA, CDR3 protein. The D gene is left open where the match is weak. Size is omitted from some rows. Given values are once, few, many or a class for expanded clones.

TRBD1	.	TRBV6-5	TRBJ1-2	TGTGCCAGCAGTTTTGCCGGGACAGACACGAACTATGGCTACACCTTC	CASSFAGTDTNYGYTF
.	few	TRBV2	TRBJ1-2	TGTGCCAGCACTGCACAGGGACCCTATGGCTACACCTTC	CASTAQGPYGYTF
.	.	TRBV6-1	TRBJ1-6	TGTGCCAGCAGTGTTGGGGAGATCAGCTCCTATAATTCACCCCTCCACTTT	CASSVGEISSYNSPLHF
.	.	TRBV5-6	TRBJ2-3	TGTGCCAGCAGCTTGGTTGGTGGAACTAGCCCCACAGATACGCAGTATTTT	CASSLVGGTSPTDTQYF
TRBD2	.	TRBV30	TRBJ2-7	TGTGCGAGCGGGGGGCGCCGCGAGCAGTACTTC	CASGGRREQYF
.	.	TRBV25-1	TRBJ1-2	TGTGCCAGCAGGGAAACGGTTAATGGCTACACCTTC	CASRETVNGYTF
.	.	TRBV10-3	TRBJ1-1	TGTGCCATTGGCCGGGACACCGACAGGAACACTGAAGCTTTCTTT	CAIGRDTDRNTEAFF
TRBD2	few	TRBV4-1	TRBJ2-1	TGCGCCAGCAGCCAAAGTAGCGGGACCACCGACAATGAGCAGTTCTTC	CASSQSSGTTDNEQFF
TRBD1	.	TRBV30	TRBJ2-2	TGTGCCTGGAAGGGACAGGGGGCCGGGGAGCTGTTTTTT	CAWKGQGAGELFF
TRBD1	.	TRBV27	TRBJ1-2	TGTGCCAGCAGTTTCTTCGGGACAGGGGATTATGGCTACACCTTC	CASSFFGTGDYGYTF
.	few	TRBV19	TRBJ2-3	TGTGCCAGTAACCTTGGGGGGGCCGGGAGAGATACGCAGTATTTT	CASNLGGAGRDTQYF
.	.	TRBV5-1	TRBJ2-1	TGCGCCAGCAGCGCTGACACGAGTTACAATGAGCAGTTCTTC	CASSADTSYNEQFF
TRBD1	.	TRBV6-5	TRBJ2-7	TGTGCCAGCAGTTACTCGGTATTGGGACAGACCTACGAGCAGTACTTC	CASSYSVLGQTYEQYF
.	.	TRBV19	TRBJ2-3	TGTGCCAGTAGTATAGGTCCCCTTAGCACAGATACGCAGTATTTT	CASSIGPLSTDTQYF
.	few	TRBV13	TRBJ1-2	TGTGCCAGCAGCTCATTCGGGACACCGTATGGCTACACCTTC	CASSSFGTPYGYTF
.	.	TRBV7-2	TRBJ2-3	TGTGCCAGCAGCTTACAGGGACTCAACACAGATACGCAGTATTTT	CASSLQGLNTDTQYF
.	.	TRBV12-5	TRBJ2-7	TGTGCTAGTGGTTTGGTGACAGGGACTCGCGAGCAGTACTTC	CASGLVTGTREQYF
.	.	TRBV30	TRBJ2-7	TGTGCCTGGAGTCCGACCATGGGGGGCGGGAGATTATACGAGCAGTACTTC	CAWSPTMGGGRLYEQYF
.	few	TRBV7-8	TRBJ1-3	TGTGCCAGCAGCCCGAGCTATCGGGGGGCGCCCTCTGGAAACACCATATATTTT	CASSPSYRGAPSGNTIYF
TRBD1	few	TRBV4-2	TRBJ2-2	TGTGCCAGCAGCCAAGCTCCGGGACAGGGTTCCGGGGAGCTGTTTTTT	CASSQAPGQGSGELFF
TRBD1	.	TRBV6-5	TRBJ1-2	TGTGCCAGCAGTTACAGGGGGCGAAATGGCTACACCTTC	CASSYRGRNGYTF
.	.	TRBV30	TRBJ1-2	TGTGCCTGGAGTGTAGGAGGTTGTGGCTACACCTTC	CAWSVGGCGYTF
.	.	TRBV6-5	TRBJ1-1	TGTGCCAGCAGGCCCAGGGATAACACTGAAGCTTTCTTT	CASRPRDNTEAFF
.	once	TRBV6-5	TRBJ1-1	TGTGCCAGCAGTTACAGGGGAATTCCCAACACTGAAGCTTTCTTT	CASSYRGIPNTEAFF
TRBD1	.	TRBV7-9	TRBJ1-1	TGTGCCAGCAGCTTAGAGAGGGGGCGAACCCCGAACACTGAAGCTTTCTTT	CASSLERGRTPNTEAFF
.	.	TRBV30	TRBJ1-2	TGTGCCTGGAGGGGAGAGAACTATGGCTACACCTTC	CAWRGENYGYTF
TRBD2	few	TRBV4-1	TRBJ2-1	TGCGCCAGCAGCCAGCAAGACCTAGCGGGAAGCTCCTACAATGAGCAGTTCTTC	CASSQQDLAGSSYNEQFF
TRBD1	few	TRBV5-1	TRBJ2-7	TGCGCCAGCAGCCTGACAGGGACGGACTCCTACGAGCAGTACTTC	CASSLTGTDSYEQYF
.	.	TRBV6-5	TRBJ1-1	TGTGCCAGCAGCCTTAGAGGGGGTGCTGAAGCTTTCTTT	CASSLRGGAEAFF
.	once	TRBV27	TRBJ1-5	TGTGCCAGCAGTTCCCTAAATCAGCCCCAGCATTTT	CASSSLNQPQHF
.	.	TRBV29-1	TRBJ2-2	TGCAGCGTTGAATTTATTACCGGGGAGCTGTTTTTT	CSVEFITGELFF
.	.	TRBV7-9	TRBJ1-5	TGTGCCAGCAGCGGAATATCAGGGGATAGGGGGAGCAATCAGCCCCAGCATTTT	CASSGISGDRGSNQPQHF
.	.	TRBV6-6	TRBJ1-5	TGTGCCTGCCACAGGGAAATGAGCAATCAGCCCCAGCATTTT	CACHREMSNQPQHF
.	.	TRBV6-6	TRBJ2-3	TGTGCCACCCGGGGGACCAGGGCAGATACGCAGTATTTT	CATRGTRADTQYF
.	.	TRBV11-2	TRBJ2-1	TGTGCCAGCAGCCCGCGAAGAGGCGGGTTCGATGAGCAGTTCTTC	CASSPRRGGFDEQFF
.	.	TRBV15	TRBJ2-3	TGTGCCACCGCTTGGGGAGCTGGCACAGATACGCAGTATTTT	CATAWGAGTDTQYF
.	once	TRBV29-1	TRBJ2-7	TGCAGCGTTGCCGAGGTCTACGAGCAGTACTTC	CSVAEVYEQYF
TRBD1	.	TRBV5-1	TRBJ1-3	TGCGCCAGCAGCTTCTCCACCACAGGGGCTGGAAACACCATATATTTT	CASSFSTTGAGNTIYF
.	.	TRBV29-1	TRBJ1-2	TGCAGCGTGGTGACAGTAAACTATGGCTACACCTTC	CSVVTVNYGYTF
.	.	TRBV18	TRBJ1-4	TGTGCCAGCTCACCCACGACGGGGATTAATGAAAAACTGTTTTTT	CASSPTTGINEKLFF
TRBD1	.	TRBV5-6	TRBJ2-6	TGTGCCAGCAGCCCTCCCCTAGGGACAGGGAACGGGGCCAACGTCCTGACTTTC	CASSPPLGTGNGANVLTF
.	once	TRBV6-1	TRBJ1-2	TGTGCCAGCAGTGCTACGGACAGCCAACCCTACACCTTC	CASSATDSQPYTF